This T cell receptor beta chain comes out of a study of cytomegalovirus exposure and HLA in healthy donors. V lost 2 bases, J lost 5 bases, and 2 bases stayed unmatched. This CDR3 has 14 amino acids. The V gene's germline CDR1 is SEHNR and CDR2 FQNEAQ (reference sequence). The PCR made use of 60 Vbeta and 13 Jbeta primers. The table came from immunoSEQ multiplex PCR; TCRdb's copy has only in-frame clones and leaves some out. The sample has 150,000 to 200,000 clones, approximately 80% seen once; the top ten hold approximately 6.5%. The specimen sequenced was PBMCs. This chain uses TRBV7-9 with TRBJ2-5, with 10 bases fitting TRBD2. This clonotype was sampled from a male donor in good health and CMV-seropositive. CDR3 protein: CASSLRTSGETQYF. The CDR3 DNA follows: TGTGCCAGCAGCTTAAGGACTAGCGGCGAGACCCAGTACTTC.